This TCR beta chain came from a study of beta chain features in type 1 diabetes. Turning to the study itself: Over all samples combined, over 85,000,000 sorted cells were examined. The study, taken as a whole, reports: The study found fewer insertions and more deletions at VDJ junctions in type 1 diabetes patients. The naive, central memory and Treg TCRB repertoires of patients appeared to be more similar to one another than those of healthy donors. Moderate yet significant TCRB CDR3 shortening was seen in Type 1 diabetes patients in all four CD4+ subsets.

The sequenced template was cDNA made from the entire isolated RNA. Read counts averaged roughly 3.7 million for samples of naive, central memory and regulatory T cells. The table came from immunoSEQ multiplex PCR; TCRdb's copy has only in-frame clones and leaves some out. The table shows 600,000 to 700,000 clones, with 10% to 15% occurring only once. The CDR3 totals 15 residues. CDR1 is SQVTM and CDR2 is ANQGSEA in the germline V gene. V gave up 5 bases and J gave up 7 bases; unmatched junction bases: 10. For this clone: Antigen specificity is unknown.

The sequence was obtained from a young man with type 1 diabetes. Source material: naive CD4+ T cells from blood. The chain carries TRBV29-1 and TRBJ2-1, with 11 bases identical to TRBD2. The CDR3 DNA is TGCAGCGTTCACCAAAATCTAGCGGGGGGTAATGAGCAGTTCTTC. Protein product: CSVHQNLAGGNEQFF.